Below are 20 T cell receptor beta chains sequenced from a single sample in a study of shared clonotypes between healthy human individuals. Some clones are missing from TCRdb's copy, which holds only in-frame ones; the method was immunoSEQ multiplex PCR. The sample shows approximately 340,000 clones, about 74% of them seen only once. The sample taken for sequencing was memory CD4+ T cells sorted from blood. This sample's subset: CD45RA-negative fraction. These receptors were obtained from a man aged 30 to 45 in good health.

The CDR3 DNA is TGTGCCAGCAGTGAAGGCACAAACACCGGGGAGCTGTTTTTT. Amino acid sequence: CASSEGTNTGELFF. The rearrangement links TRBV2 to TRBJ2-2; unclear D gene. Germline lookup yields CDR1 SNHLY and CDR2 FYNNEI. The ends were cut back, 1 base at V and 2 bases at J, with 5 bases in the middle. The CDR3 spans 14 residues.

This chain connects TRBV7-2 to TRBJ2-3, with 9 bases fitting TRBD2. The trim removed 6 bases at V and 4 bases at J, leaving 8 bases unmatched. The length of the CDR3 is 15 residues. Germline V gives CDR1 SGHTA, CDR2 FQGNSA. The CDR3 DNA reads as TGTGCCAGCAGTCCGAGCGGGAGGAGCGCAGATACGCAGTATTTT. It yields the protein CASSPSGRSADTQYF. Together with reference TRBV7-2 and TRBJ2-3, the CDR3 gives the full variable domain: GAGVSQSPSNKVTEKGKDVELRCDPISGHTALYWYRQSLGQGLEFLIYFQGNSAPDKSGLPSDRFSAERTGGSVSTLTIQRTQQEDSAVYLCASSPSGRSADTQYFGPGTRLTVL.

This rearrangement joins TRBV5-1 to TRBJ1-1; unclear D gene. The CDR3 has 14 residues. Germline values: CDR1 SGHRS, CDR2 YFSETQ. V was clipped by 0 bases and J by 3 bases, with 9 bases between them. CDR3 DNA: TGCGCCAGCAGCTTGGAGTTTGGGTACACTGAAGCTTTCTTT. This codes for CASSLEFGYTEAFF.

The gene calls are TRBV5-1 and TRBJ1-1, with 7 bases that match TRBD1. This CDR3 comprises 15 residues. Losses at the gene ends were 4 bases for V and 1 base for J; bases not matched to a gene: 7. From germline, CDR1 is SGHRS and CDR2 YFSETQ. The CDR3 region is CASSRGTAANTEAFF. As DNA, the CDR3 is TGCGCCAGCAGCCGAGGGACAGCAGCGAACACTGAAGCTTTCTTT. The full variable domain, with the rest looked up from reference TRBV5-1 and TRBJ1-1, is KAGVTQTPRYLIKTRGQQVTLSCSPISGHRSVSWYQQTPGQGLQFLFEYFSETQRNKGNFPGRFSGRQFSNSRSEMNVSTLELGDSALYLCASSRGTAANTEAFFGQGTRLTVV.

On this clone itself: The same CDR3 also results from other DNA sequences found in this sample. V gene TRBV29-1 combines with J gene TRBJ1-5; D unresolved. V lost 4 bases, J lost 0 bases, and 10 bases lay in between. The germline CDR1 and CDR2 sequences are SQVTM and ANQGSEA. There are 14 residues in the CDR3. In DNA, the CDR3 is TGCAGCGTTGGTTTGGGTAGTAGCAATCAGCCCCAGCATTTT. This encodes CSVGLGSSNQPQHF.

This clone was observed a few times. V usage is TRBV2 and J usage is TRBJ2-7; D is possibly TRBD1 (6 bases). Between the trimmed V and J ends, which lost 7 bases and 2 bases, there was a span of 12 bases. Germline assignment: CDR1 SNHLY and CDR2 FYNNEI. The CDR3 loop spans 13 amino acids. The CDR3: CASMYRETYEQYF. The DNA of the CDR3 is TGTGCCAGCATGTACAGGGAGACCTACGAGCAGTACTTC.

The table lists this clone with many counts. This chain uses TRBV19 with TRBJ2-1, with D unresolved. CDR1 and CDR2 (germline): LNHDA, SQIVND (reference sequence). The CDR3 consists of 13 residues. With 6 bases removed from V and 8 bases from J, the gap between germline ends came to 14 bases. The CDR3 nucleotides are TGTGCCAGTAGCGGAATAGGCCGCGATGAGCAGTTCTTC. This translates into CASSGIGRDEQFF.

V and J are TRBV5-1 and TRBJ2-7, with D perhaps TRBD1 (5 bases). The CDR3 extends over 15 amino acids. V was cut by 0 bases and J by 2 bases, with 12 bases left in between. Germline V gene sequence: CDR1 SGHRS, CDR2 YFSETQ. Here the CDR3 reads CASSLEVGATYEQYF. Written as DNA, the CDR3 is TGCGCCAGCAGCTTGGAGGTAGGGGCCACCTACGAGCAGTACTTC. Full variable domain (remainder filled in from reference TRBV5-1 and TRBJ2-7): KAGVTQTPRYLIKTRGQQVTLSCSPISGHRSVSWYQQTPGQGLQFLFEYFSETQRNKGNFPGRFSGRQFSNSRSEMNVSTLELGDSALYLCASSLEVGATYEQYFGPGTRLTVT.

The gene calls are TRBV5-4 and TRBJ1-4; D is uncertain. V dropped 3 bases and J dropped 5 bases, with 17 bases sitting between them. The V gene's germline CDR1 is SGHNT and CDR2 YYREEE (reference sequence). The CDR3 consists of 16 residues. The CDR3 bases are TGTGCCAGCAGCTCCCGAGGACCTATGACGAATGAAAAACTGTTTTTT. Protein product: CASSSRGPMTNEKLFF.

The chain uses TRBV6-6 and TRBJ1-1, with TRBD1 identical over 9 bases. Germline loops: CDR1 MNHNY, CDR2 SVGAGI (reference sequence). CDR3 size: 13 residues. With V trimmed by 2 bases and J by 8 bases, 3 bases remained unmatched. DNA for the CDR3: TGTGCCAGCAGTTACGATACAGGGGGCGAAGCTTTCTTT. This translates into CASSYDTGGEAFF.

This chain links TRBV5-1 with TRBJ2-1, with 9 nucleotides matching TRBD1. The CDR3 is 16 residues long. The ends lost 0 bases at V and 5 bases at J; junction bases unmatched: 6. Germline lookup yields CDR1 SGHRS and CDR2 YFSETQ. Here the CDR3 reads CASSLAWGQGNNEQFF. The CDR3 DNA reads TGCGCCAGCAGCTTGGCCTGGGGACAGGGAAACAATGAGCAGTTCTTC.

This clone was counted a single time. The chain recombines TRBV5-1 with TRBJ2-7, with a possible D match to TRBD1 (5 bases). This CDR3 is built from 13 residues. Germline lookup yields CDR1 SGHRS and CDR2 YFSETQ. Trimming took 4 bases from V and 5 from J, leaving 13 bases between them. CDR3 nucleotides: TGCGCCAGCAGCAACCAGGGTTCCGACGAGCAGTACTTC. Protein sequence: CASSNQGSDEQYF. The full variable domain, in which reference TRBV5-1 and TRBJ2-7 provide the parts outside the CDR3, is KAGVTQTPRYLIKTRGQQVTLSCSPISGHRSVSWYQQTPGQGLQFLFEYFSETQRNKGNFPGRFSGRQFSNSRSEMNVSTLELGDSALYLCASSNQGSDEQYFGPGTRLTVT.

This rearrangement joins TRBV28 to TRBJ1-5; 7 nucleotides match TRBD1. Germline loops: CDR1 MDHEN, CDR2 SYDVKM. Unmatched junction bases numbered 6, after V lost 3 bases and J lost 7 bases. This CDR3 has 14 amino acids. Here the CDR3 DNA reads TGTGCCAGCAGTTTCTTCGGACAGGCCCAGCCCCAGCATTTT. It is translated as CASSFFGQAQPQHF.

Comments on this clone: The same CDR3 also results from other DNA sequences found in this sample. The chain combines TRBV10-2 with TRBJ1-5; possible D gene TRBD1, 5 bases. The V and J ends lost 6 bases and 5 bases respectively, with 17 bases between them. The CDR3 is made up of 15 amino acids. Per germline, CDR1 WSHSY and CDR2 SAAADI. The CDR3 loop is CASRDHRGEYQPQHF. CDR3 bases: TGCGCCAGCAGGGACCATCGGGGGGAGTATCAGCCCCAGCATTTT.

CDR3 bases: TGTGCCAGCAGTTTACGGTCCGGACCGACGGGCGGCTCTGGAAACACCATATATTTT. This sequence encodes CASSLRSGPTGGSGNTIYF. The chain couples TRBV28 to TRBJ1-3; D is unresolved. This CDR3 has 19 amino acids. Looked up from germline, CDR1 is MDHEN and CDR2 is SYDVKM. The V end lost 2 bases, the J end lost 0 bases, and 20 bases lay between the germline ends.

The chain joins TRBV27 to TRBJ1-4; D possibly corresponds to TRBD1 (5 bases). This CDR3 contains 16 residues. Germline CDR1 MNHEY, CDR2 SMNVEV (reference sequence). The V end was cut by 4 bases, the J end by 2 bases, with 14 bases between. The CDR3 DNA is TGTGCCAGCAGTTCCTTACCCTCAGGGACTAATGAAAAACTGTTTTTT. It yields the protein CASSSLPSGTNEKLFF.

The chain carries TRBV7-9 and TRBJ2-5; 10 bases match TRBD1. CDR1 SEHNR and CDR2 FQNEAQ come from the germline V gene (reference sequence). The CDR3 contains 15 residues. Losses at the gene ends were 1 base for V and 5 bases for J; bases not matched to a gene: 4. CDR3 nucleotide sequence: TGTGCCAGCAGCTTAGGACAGGGGGCAGGGGAGACCCAGTACTTC. Translating gives CASSLGQGAGETQYF.

This chain links TRBV2 with TRBJ2-5, with D possibly TRBD2 on 5 matching bases. The germline CDR1 and CDR2 sequences are SNHLY and FYNNEI. CDR3 size: 14 residues. Between the trimmed V and J ends, which lost 8 bases and 4 bases, there was a span of 17 bases. CDR3 in amino acids: CASALGKGLETQYF. The CDR3 DNA sequence: TGTGCCAGCGCCCTCGGGAAAGGCCTAGAGACCCAGTACTTC.

This clone was counted between two and nine times. A read error may produce the germline difference seen at one junction end. V usage is TRBV10-1 and J usage is TRBJ2-1; maybe TRBD2 (5 bases). This CDR3 region has 13 residues. The germline CDR1 and CDR2 sequences are WNHNN and SYGVQD (reference sequence). CDR3 nucleotide sequence: TGCGCCAGCAGTGAGGCTAGCTACACTGAGCAGTTCTTC. Translated: CASSEASYTEQFF.

The chain carries TRBV2 and TRBJ2-7; no clear D. Deletions cut 2 bases from V and 1 base from J, with 12 bases between. Germline values: CDR1 SNHLY, CDR2 FYNNEI. The CDR3 totals 15 residues. For the CDR3, the DNA is TGTGCCAGCAGTGAACAGTCAGCCCGATCCTACGAGCAGTACTTC. It yields the protein CASSEQSARSYEQYF.